Below, 20 T cell receptor beta chains from the same sample are listed, as sequenced in a study of control samples from healthy donors and cancer patients. Libraries were prepared by immunoSEQ multiplex PCR; TCRdb keeps only in-frame clonotypes and omits some of them. This table has roughly 220,000 clones, around 94% appearing once. Sequencing was carried out using blood. The receptor source for this set is a man in his fifties or sixties in good health.

This sequence joins TRBV18 and TRBJ2-2, with D perhaps TRBD2 (6 bases). V was cut by 4 bases and J by 2 bases, with 11 bases left in between. This CDR3 region has 15 residues. CDR1 and CDR2 from the germline V gene are KGHSH and LQKENI. The CDR3 DNA follows: TGTGCCAGCTCACGGGACTCCTATAACACCGGGGAGCTGTTTTTT. Translated: CASSRDSYNTGELFF.

This chain uses TRBV5-1 with TRBJ1-4; D ambiguous. The germline gives CDR1 SGHRS, CDR2 YFSETQ. The CDR3 covers 16 residues. V lost 3 bases, J lost 3 bases, and 15 bases lay in between. In nucleotides, the CDR3 is TGCGCCAGCAGCTCCCCTACGGCAGACTCTAATGAAAAACTGTTTTTT. Its translation is CASSSPTADSNEKLFF.

The genes are TRBV6-5 and TRBJ2-7; 8 bases line up with TRBD2. Looked up from germline, CDR1 is MNHEY and CDR2 is SVGAGI. The CDR3 extends over 13 amino acids. After removal of 4 bases from V and 7 bases from J, the junction contained 6 bases not matched to a gene. In nucleotides, the CDR3 is TGTGCCAGCAGTTCCTTCGGGGGGGCTGAGCAGTACTTC. Amino acids: CASSSFGGAEQYF.

The genes are TRBV7-9 and TRBJ1-4; no clear D. Trimming removed 4 bases from V and 8 bases from J, with 17 bases in between. The CDR3 spans 15 residues. Germline lookup yields CDR1 SEHNR and CDR2 FQNEAQ (reference sequence). CDR3: CASSSLEGVNEKLFF. The CDR3 nucleotides are TGTGCCAGCAGCTCTTTGGAGGGAGTGAACGAAAAACTGTTTTTT.

The chain links TRBV9 to TRBJ2-3, with TRBD2 identical over 7 bases. V lost 0 bases to trimming and J lost 6 bases; unmatched junction nucleotides: 4. The CDR3 runs 14 residues. The V gene's germline CDR1 is SGDLS and CDR2 YYNGEE. The CDR3 region is CASSVVVSGDTQYF. CDR3 DNA: TGTGCCAGCAGCGTAGTGGTTAGCGGGGATACGCAGTATTTT.

This clone appeared once. The CDR3 sequence: CASSLGQAGGTEAFF. The CDR3 coding sequence is TGTGCCAGCAGCTTGGGACAGGCGGGTGGAACTGAAGCTTTCTTT. The chain recombines TRBV5-4 with TRBJ1-1, with D possibly matching TRBD1 (6 bases). The CDR3 is 15 amino acids. Germline values: CDR1 SGHNT, CDR2 YYREEE (reference sequence). V dropped 0 bases and J dropped 5 bases, with 14 bases sitting between them.

Concerning this clone: The sample contains more than one DNA sequence encoding this CDR3. This chain joins TRBV28 and TRBJ1-5, with D uncertain. Trimming stripped 6 bases from V and 0 bases from J, with 6 bases between. Per the germline V gene, CDR1 is MDHEN and CDR2 is SYDVKM. The CDR3 spans 13 residues. CDR3 in DNA: TGTGCCAGCAGCCCAGATAGCAATCAGCCCCAGCATTTT. Amino acids: CASSPDSNQPQHF. Full variable domain (rest looked up from reference TRBV28 and TRBJ1-5): DVKVTQSSRYLVKRTGEKVFLECVQDMDHENMFWYRQDPGLGLRLIYFSYDVKMKEKGDIPEGYSVSREKKERFSLILESASTNQTSMYLCASSPDSNQPQHFGDGTRLSIL.

The V gene is TRBV7-9, the J gene TRBJ1-1; TRBD1 matches at 7 bases. Germline V CDR1 and CDR2: SEHNR, FQNEAQ (reference sequence). V shed 4 bases, J shed 0 bases, and the junction held 11 bases outside the gene matches. CDR3 length: 17 residues. CDR3 bases: TGTGCCAGCAGCTCCCCCCGAGGGGGCAGGGTGAACACTGAAGCTTTCTTT. This codes for CASSSPRGGRVNTEAFF.

This clone appeared once. The chain carries TRBV4-2 and TRBJ2-1, with 13 bases fitting TRBD2. The CDR3 spans 16 residues. The germline V gene encodes CDR1 LGHNA and CDR2 YNFKEQ. Trimming removed 2 bases from V and 6 bases from J; junction bases left unmatched: 4. The CDR3 region is CASSQKGLAGSNEQFF. The CDR3 DNA follows: TGTGCCAGCAGCCAAAAGGGACTAGCGGGAAGCAATGAGCAGTTCTTC.

This clone was detected only once. The chain joins TRBV21-1 to TRBJ1-5. TRBV21-1 is termed a pseudogene. The CDR3 spans 15 residues. CDR3 protein: CASGRATGSNQPQHF. The DNA for the CDR3 is TGTGCCAGCGGGAGGGCCACGGGGAGTAATCAGCCCCAGCATTTT.

This clone was observed a single time. The genes are TRBV28 and TRBJ1-5; 7 nucleotides match TRBD1. The length of the CDR3 is 16 residues. Germline CDR1 MDHEN, CDR2 SYDVKM. V shed 5 bases and J 4 bases; nucleotides not matched to a gene: 11. The CDR3 coding sequence is TGTGCCAGCAGTGGTTCCGGGACAGTGGGGAATCAGCCCCAGCATTTT. Its translation: CASSGSGTVGNQPQHF.

The V call is TRBV30, the J call TRBJ1-1, with D unclear. CDR1 is GTSNPN, CDR2 SVGIG, per germline (reference sequence). V lost 4 bases, J lost 6 bases, and 18 bases lay in between. This CDR3 region has 14 residues. The CDR3 DNA sequence: TGTGCCTGGACCTCCCCCCCAGCCCCAGCTGAAGCTTTCTTT. Protein: CAWTSPPAPAEAFF.

The V gene is TRBV7-9, the J gene TRBJ1-4, with unresolved D. This CDR3 is 18 amino acids long. The V end was cut by 1 base, the J end by 8 bases, with 23 bases between. The germline gives CDR1 SEHNR, CDR2 FQNEAQ (reference sequence). CDR3 DNA: TGTGCCAGCAGCTTAGGATCCCGGGTCAGAACAAGCGGGGAAAAACTGTTTTTT. Its protein is CASSLGSRVRTSGEKLFF. Variable domain in full (rest from reference TRBV7-9 and TRBJ1-4): DTGVSQNPRHKITKRGQNVTFRCDPISEHNRLYWYRQTLGQGPEFLTYFQNEAQLEKSRLLSDRFSAERPKGSFSTLEIQRTEQGDSAMYLCASSLGSRVRTSGEKLFFGSGTQLSVL.

DNA for the CDR3: TGTGCCAGCAGTTCAACAGGGGCGGGAGCTTTCTTT. It translates to CASSSTGAGAFF. This chain links TRBV12-3 or TRBV12-4 with TRBJ1-1; the match to TRBD1 covers 7 bases. Trimming cost V 4 bases and J 10 bases; bases outside gene matches: 6. The CDR3 has 12 residues.

The chain combines TRBV7-2 with TRBJ2-3; 8 nucleotides agree with TRBD1. The J segment lost 0 bases and the V segment lost 4 bases, leaving 3 bases of the junction unmatched. Germline lookup yields CDR1 SGHTA and CDR2 FQGNSA. This CDR3 has 15 residues. CDR3 nucleotide sequence: TGTGCCAGCAGCTCACAGGGGGTCAGCACAGATACGCAGTATTTT. The encoded protein is CASSSQGVSTDTQYF.

The rearrangement uses TRBV19 and TRBJ2-7, with D hard to call. In germline, CDR1 is LNHDA, CDR2 SQIVND (reference sequence). V was trimmed by 8 bases and J by 0 bases, leaving 8 bases between them. CDR3 length equals 12 residues. The CDR3 bases are TGTGCCAGTGACACGTACTCCTACGAGCAGTACGTC. Translation gives CASDTYSYEQYV.

The rearrangement uses TRBV2 and TRBJ2-3; TRBD2 is a possible D gene (6 bases). The CDR3 totals 12 residues. The germline V gene encodes CDR1 SNHLY and CDR2 FYNNEI. Trimming took off 6 bases at V and 7 bases at J, with 11 bases between the two ends. For the CDR3, the DNA is TGTGCCAGCAGCCGGGACTCCTATACGCAGTATTTT. Its protein product is CASSRDSYTQYF.

The genes are TRBV3-1 (or the pseudogene TRBV3-2) and TRBJ1-1, with D hard to call. In germline, CDR1 is LGHDT, CDR2 YNNKEL (reference sequence). The CDR3 is 14 residues long. V gave up 5 bases and J gave up 5 bases, with 15 bases separating them. CDR3 residues: CASSLTGGETEAFF. CDR3 nucleotides: TGTGCCAGCAGCTTGACGGGAGGTGAGACTGAAGCTTTCTTT.

V usage is TRBV19 and J usage is TRBJ1-2; 10 bases are shared with TRBD1. Trimming took 10 bases from V and 2 from J; bases not matched to a gene: 7. The CDR3 has 14 residues. CDR1 is LNHDA and CDR2 is SQIVND in the germline V gene (reference sequence). Here the CDR3 reads CAIRPGQGNYGYTF. As DNA, the CDR3 is TGTGCCATCCGACCGGGACAGGGGAACTATGGCTACACCTTC. The full variable domain, its missing parts supplied by reference TRBV19 and TRBJ1-2, is DGGITQSPKYLFRKEGQNVTLSCEQNLNHDAMYWYRQDPGQGLRLIYYSQIVNDFQKGDIAEGYSVSREKKESFPLTVTSAQKNPTAFYLCAIRPGQGNYGYTFGSGTRLTVV.

The genes are TRBV6-4 and TRBJ2-3; 9 nucleotides match TRBD1. CDR3 length equals 13 residues. Germline-derived CDR1 and CDR2 are MRHNA and SNTAGT. Trimming took 6 bases from V and 3 from J; bases not matched to a gene: 1. This chain's CDR3 is CASSGTGTDTQYF. In nucleotides, the CDR3 is TGTGCCAGCAGCGGGACAGGGACAGATACGCAGTATTTT.